The clone carrying this T cell receptor (beta chain) was detected only a few times. Its cognate antigen is unknown. Specimens obtained from alopecia areata patients comprised lesional scalp punch biopsies and peripheral blood. This sample was taken from a study of CD8+ T cells in alopecia areata. Study information: Treated patients took oral tofacitinib at 5 to 10 mg twice daily.

General study findings and limits: Normal-skin resident alphabeta T cells also appear among scalp sample sequences. Compared with normal scalp, lesional scalp had higher clonality and more expanded CD8+ clones.

V was cut by 4 bases and J by 4 bases, with 16 bases left in between. From germline, CDR1 is SGHDN and CDR2 FVKESK. The CDR3 has 15 amino acids. RNA extraction was followed by reverse transcription into cDNA, which acted as the sequencing template. Generated by immunoSEQ multiplex PCR, the TCRdb table keeps only in-frame clones and is missing some. The sample records around 200,000 clones, around 63% being singletons. The chain employs TRBV14 and TRBJ1-2, with a tentative D call TRBD1 (5 bases). This TCR derives from a human donor with alopecia areata. The material was CD4+ T cells sorted from blood, obtained at week 0. The CDR3 protein is CASSPRQGDFYGYTF. The CDR3 coding sequence is TGTGCCAGCAGCCCGCGGCAGGGAGATTTCTATGGCTACACCTTC.